This T cell receptor (beta chain) appears in the sequencing data of a study of CD8 T cells in ankylosing spondylitis. Findings and limits, study-wide: Ankylosing spondylitis blood appeared to be characterized by a TCR beta motif of under ten highly homologous variants. In ankylosing spondylitis patients, matched synovial fluid reportedly showed significant enrichment of disease-linked clones.

This clonotype was observed many times. What it binds is not known. Generation of TCR beta libraries employed quantitative 5'-RACE incorporating molecular barcodes. TCRdb redid the calling of the 5' RACE reads with MiXCR, one entry per CDR3 protein. The sample includes 200,000 to 250,000 distinct CDR3 sequences, about 11% of them seen just once. V lost 5 bases, J lost 3 bases, and 11 bases lay in between. Germline V CDR1 and CDR2: SGHTA, FQGTGA. The CDR3 is made up of 15 amino acids. The chain employs TRBV7-3 and TRBJ2-6; D uncertain. This clonotype originated in a male donor with ankylosing spondylitis or in good health (not recorded which). Sequencing was carried out using blood, either unsorted or a sorted T cell fraction (not recorded which). The CDR3, as DNA: TGTGCCAGCAGCGCAACGAATAGTGGGGCCAACGTCCTGACTTTC. Protein product: CASSATNSGANVLTF.